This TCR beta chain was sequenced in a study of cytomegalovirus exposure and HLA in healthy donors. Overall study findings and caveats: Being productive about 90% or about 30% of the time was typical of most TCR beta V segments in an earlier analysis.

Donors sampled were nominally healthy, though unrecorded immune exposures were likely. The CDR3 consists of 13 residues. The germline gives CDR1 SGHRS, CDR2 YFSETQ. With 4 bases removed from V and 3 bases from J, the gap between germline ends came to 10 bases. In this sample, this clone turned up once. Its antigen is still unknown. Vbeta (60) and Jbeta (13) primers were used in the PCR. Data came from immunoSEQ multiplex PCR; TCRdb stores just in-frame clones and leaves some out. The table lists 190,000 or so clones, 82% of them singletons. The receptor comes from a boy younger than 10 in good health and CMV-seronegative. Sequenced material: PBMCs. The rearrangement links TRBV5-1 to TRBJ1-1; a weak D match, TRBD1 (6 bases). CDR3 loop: CASSPGQHTEAFF. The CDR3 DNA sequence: TGCGCCAGCAGCCCTGGACAGCACACTGAAGCTTTCTTT.